The 14 T cell receptor beta chains presented below share a single source sample, sequenced in a study of OX40 agonist ivuxolimab in advanced cancers. TCRdb's copy holds only in-frame clones and misses some; the assay was immunoSEQ multiplex PCR. This table holds over 85,000 clones, around four fifths found once. The sequenced sample was CD4+ or CD8+ T cells sorted from blood, obtained in a trial of the OX40 agonist ivuxolimab. The source is an adult with an advanced solid tumor such as melanoma, head and neck, liver or kidney cancer.

J is TRBJ1-2 and V is TRBV18, with TRBD1 identical over 7 bases. After removal of 2 bases from V and 7 bases from J, the junction contained 22 bases not matched to a gene. This CDR3 is built from 19 residues. Germline V gene data show CDR1 as KGHSH and CDR2 as LQKENI. The CDR3 loop is CASSPNVPLQGGVARGYTF. CDR3 nucleotides: TGTGCCAGCTCACCAAATGTGCCCCTGCAGGGGGGGGTGGCTCGTGGCTACACCTTC. The full variable domain, its missing parts supplied by reference TRBV18 and TRBJ1-2, is NAGVMQNPRHLVRRRGQEARLRCSPMKGHSHVYWYRQLPEEGLKFMVYLQKENIIDESGMPKERFSAEFPKEGPSILRIQQVVRGDSAAYFCASSPNVPLQGGVARGYTFGSGTRLTVV.

The rearrangement links TRBV6-6 to TRBJ2-2, with D possibly being TRBD2 (5 bases). This CDR3 has 15 amino acids. The germline V and J ends were trimmed by 2 bases and 6 bases, with 13 bases remaining between them. Germline lookup yields CDR1 MNHNY and CDR2 SVGAGI (reference sequence). For the CDR3, the DNA is TGTGCCAGCAGTTACGAGGGTTCGACGCCCGGGGAGCTGTTTTTT. Protein product: CASSYEGSTPGELFF.

The V and J genes are TRBV7-2 and TRBJ1-1; a weak D match, TRBD1 (5 bases). The ends were cut back, 4 bases at V and 4 bases at J, with 13 bases in the middle. Germline V gives CDR1 SGHTA, CDR2 FQGNSA. CDR3 length equals 14 residues. CDR3 sequence (DNA): TGTGCCAGCAGCTCCCCGGGCGGGGGCACTGAAGCTTTCTTT. This sequence encodes CASSSPGGGTEAFF.

The chain couples TRBV11-3 to TRBJ2-3; D is perhaps TRBD2 (6 bases). Trimming shortened V by 1 base and J by 3 bases, and 11 bases separated the two germline ends. This CDR3 contains 15 residues. CDR1 and CDR2 from the germline V gene are SGHNT and YENEEA. CDR3 coding DNA: TGTGCCAGCAGCTTAGGGCCAGGGAGGACAGATACGCAGTATTTT. Protein: CASSLGPGRTDTQYF.

To note about this clone: Other nucleotide sequences in the sample specify the same CDR3. J is TRBJ2-1 and V is TRBV28; 10 bases fit TRBD1. Losses at the gene ends were 6 bases for V and 2 bases for J; bases not matched to a gene: 4. The V gene's germline CDR1 is MDHEN and CDR2 SYDVKM. This CDR3 has 15 amino acids. This chain's CDR3 is CASRRGTGAYNEQFF. The CDR3 DNA reads as TGTGCCAGCAGGCGCGGGACAGGGGCCTACAATGAGCAGTTCTTC. The full variable domain, completed using reference TRBV28 and TRBJ2-1, is DVKVTQSSRYLVKRTGEKVFLECVQDMDHENMFWYRQDPGLGLRLIYFSYDVKMKEKGDIPEGYSVSREKKERFSLILESASTNQTSMYLCASRRGTGAYNEQFFGPGTRLTVL.

The V gene is TRBV18, the J gene TRBJ1-4, with a possible D match to TRBD1 (5 bases). The CDR3 totals 17 residues. CDR1 KGHSH and CDR2 LQKENI come from the germline V gene. Trimming took 1 base from V and 3 from J, leaving 15 bases between them. The CDR3 DNA is TGTGCCAGCTCACCACTAGCGGGGCCATGGGCTAATGAAAAACTGTTTTTT. It yields the protein CASSPLAGPWANEKLFF.

This clone was found a few times. This sample includes further DNA sequences coding for the same CDR3. The J gene is TRBJ1-2, the V gene TRBV18; 11 bases agree with TRBD1. This CDR3 spans 13 amino acids. V trimming: 5 bases; J trimming: 8 bases; junction bases outside the gene matches: 4. CDR1 and CDR2 (germline): KGHSH, LQKENI. This chain's CDR3 is CASSAGTGGGYTF. For the CDR3, the DNA is TGTGCCAGCTCAGCCGGGACAGGGGGAGGCTACACCTTC.

The gene calls are TRBV5-5 and TRBJ2-1, with D perhaps TRBD2 (5 bases). Germline lookup yields CDR1 SGHKS and CDR2 YYEKEE (reference sequence). Trimming took 4 bases from V and 9 from J, leaving 20 bases between them. This CDR3 region has 15 residues. CDR3 sequence (DNA): TGTGCCAGCAGCCCCTCTGGACTCGGTTTCAGTGAGCAGTTCTTC. As protein: CASSPSGLGFSEQFF.

CDR3 residues: CASSRLSGYEQYV. In DNA form, the CDR3 reads TGTGCCAGCAGCAGGTTATCGGGCTACGAGCAGTACGTC. V and J are TRBV6-5 and TRBJ2-7; D call uncertain. This CDR3 spans 13 amino acids. In germline, CDR1 is MNHEY, CDR2 SVGAGI. Trimming left V 6 bases short and J 3 bases short, with 12 bases between.

The chain employs TRBV4-2 and TRBJ2-6; no definite D call. The CDR3 is 19 residues long. Deletions cut 4 bases from V and 0 bases from J, with 19 bases between. CDR1 LGHNA and CDR2 YNFKEQ come from the germline V gene. CDR3 sequence reads: CASSLLRATLSSGANVLTF. CDR3 DNA sequence: TGTGCCAGCAGCCTTCTAAGGGCGACTCTAAGCTCTGGGGCCAACGTCCTGACTTTC.

V gene TRBV18 combines with J gene TRBJ2-1; a possible D gene is TRBD2 (6 bases). V was cut by 3 bases and J by 8 bases, with 17 bases left in between. The V gene's germline CDR1 is KGHSH and CDR2 LQKENI. CDR3 size: 15 residues. The chain's CDR3 is CASSPRGTGGDEQFF. The CDR3 DNA follows: TGTGCCAGCTCACCTCGGGGGACCGGTGGGGATGAGCAGTTCTTC.

This sequence joins TRBV5-6 and TRBJ2-5, with D possibly TRBD2 on 5 matching bases. The CDR3 length is 14 residues. V was pared by 4 bases and J by 7 bases, with 17 bases between. CDR1 is SGHDT and CDR2 is YYEEEE in the germline V gene. CDR3 nucleotides: TGTGCCAGCAGCGCTAGACGCCTCCGGGGGACCCAGTACTTC. Its translation: CASSARRLRGTQYF.

The chain uses TRBV7-8 and TRBJ2-7; 7 positions match TRBD1. Germline loops: CDR1 SGHVS, CDR2 FQNEAQ. This CDR3 spans 18 amino acids. The junction had 16 bases not matched to a gene; V was cut back by 2 bases and J by 3 bases. Written as DNA, the CDR3 is TGTGCCAGCAGCTTAATCCAAGCTCCGGGACAGCCCTTCTACGAGCAGTACGTC. Protein sequence: CASSLIQAPGQPFYEQYV.

V and J are TRBV28 and TRBJ2-7; 8 nucleotides align to TRBD1. The CDR3 totals 14 residues. V dropped 7 bases and J dropped 4; count of bases not matched to a gene: 9. The germline gives CDR1 MDHEN, CDR2 SYDVKM. The CDR3 loop is CASTPTGGMYEQYF. For the CDR3, the DNA is TGTGCCAGCACTCCCACAGGGGGTATGTACGAGCAGTACTTC.